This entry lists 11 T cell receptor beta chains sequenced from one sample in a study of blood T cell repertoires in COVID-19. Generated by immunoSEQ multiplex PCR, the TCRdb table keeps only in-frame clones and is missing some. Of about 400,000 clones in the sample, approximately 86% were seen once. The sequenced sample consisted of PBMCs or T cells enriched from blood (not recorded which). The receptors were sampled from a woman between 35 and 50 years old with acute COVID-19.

CDR3 region: CASSPSVVNTEAFF. Here the CDR3 DNA reads TGTGCCAGCAGCCCTTCGGTGGTGAACACTGAAGCTTTCTTT. The chain recombines TRBV7-8 with TRBJ1-1, with unresolved D. The germline V gene encodes CDR1 SGHVS and CDR2 FQNEAQ. The CDR3 runs to 14 residues. Trimming cost V 5 bases and J 0 bases, with 10 bases left between them.

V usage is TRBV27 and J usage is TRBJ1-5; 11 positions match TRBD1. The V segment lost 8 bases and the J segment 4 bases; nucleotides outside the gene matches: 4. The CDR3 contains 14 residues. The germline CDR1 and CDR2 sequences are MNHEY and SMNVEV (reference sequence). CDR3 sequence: CASRGQGENQPQHF. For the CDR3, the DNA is TGTGCCAGCCGGGGACAGGGGGAGAATCAGCCCCAGCATTTT.

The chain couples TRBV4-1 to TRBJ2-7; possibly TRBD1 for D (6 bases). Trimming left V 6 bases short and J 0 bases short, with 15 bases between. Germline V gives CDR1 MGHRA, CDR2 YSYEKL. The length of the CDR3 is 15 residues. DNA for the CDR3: TGCGCCAGCAGTAGAGACAGGTTAAGCTCCTACGAGCAGTACTTC. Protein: CASSRDRLSSYEQYF.

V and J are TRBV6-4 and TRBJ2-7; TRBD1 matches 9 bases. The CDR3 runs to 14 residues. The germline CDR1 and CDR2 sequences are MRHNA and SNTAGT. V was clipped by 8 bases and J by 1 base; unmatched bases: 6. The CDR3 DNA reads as TGTGCCAGCGGAAGACAGGGGGTTTCCTACGAGCAGTACTTC. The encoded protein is CASGRQGVSYEQYF.

CDR3: CASSTQPALQETQYF. As DNA, the CDR3 is TGTGCCAGTAGTACCCAACCCGCGCTCCAAGAGACCCAGTACTTC. The V gene is TRBV19, the J gene TRBJ2-5; D not certain. Deletions cut 4 bases from V and 1 base from J, with 13 bases between. The CDR3 is 15 residues long. Germline V lookup: CDR1 LNHDA, CDR2 SQIVND (reference sequence). Full variable domain (missing parts from reference TRBV19 and TRBJ2-5): DGGITQSPKYLFRKEGQNVTLSCEQNLNHDAMYWYRQDPGQGLRLIYYSQIVNDFQKGDIAEGYSVSREKKESFPLTVTSAQKNPTAFYLCASSTQPALQETQYFGPGTRLLVL.

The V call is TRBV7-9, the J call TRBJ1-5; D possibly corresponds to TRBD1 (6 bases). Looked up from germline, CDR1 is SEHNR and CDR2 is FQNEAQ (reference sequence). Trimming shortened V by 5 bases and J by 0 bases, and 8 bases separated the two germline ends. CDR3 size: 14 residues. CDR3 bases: TGTGCCAGCAGCGTACAGGGTAGCAATCAGCCCCAGCATTTT. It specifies CASSVQGSNQPQHF.

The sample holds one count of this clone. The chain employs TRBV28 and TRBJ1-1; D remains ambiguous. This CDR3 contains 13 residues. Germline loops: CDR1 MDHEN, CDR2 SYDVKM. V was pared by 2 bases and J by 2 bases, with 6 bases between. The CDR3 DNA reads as TGTGCCAGCAGTTTACCGGTCAACACTGAAGCTTTCTTT. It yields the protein CASSLPVNTEAFF.

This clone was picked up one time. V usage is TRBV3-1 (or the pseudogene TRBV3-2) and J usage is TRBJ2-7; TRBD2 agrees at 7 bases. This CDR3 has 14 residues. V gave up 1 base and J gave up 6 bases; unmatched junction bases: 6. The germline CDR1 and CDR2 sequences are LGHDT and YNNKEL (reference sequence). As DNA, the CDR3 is TGTGCCAGCAGCCAAGGCGGGGGTGGCGGCGAGCAGTACTTC. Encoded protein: CASSQGGGGGEQYF.

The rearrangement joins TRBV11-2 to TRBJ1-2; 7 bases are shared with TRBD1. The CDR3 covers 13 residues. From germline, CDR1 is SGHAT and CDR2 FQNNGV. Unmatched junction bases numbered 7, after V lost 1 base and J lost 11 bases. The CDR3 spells CASSLGWGTDYTF. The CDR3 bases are TGTGCCAGCAGCTTAGGGTGGGGGACAGATTACACCTTC.

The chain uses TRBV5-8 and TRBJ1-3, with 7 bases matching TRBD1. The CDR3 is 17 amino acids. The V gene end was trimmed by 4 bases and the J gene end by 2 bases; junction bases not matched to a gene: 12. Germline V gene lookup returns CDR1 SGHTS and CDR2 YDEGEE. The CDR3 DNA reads TGTGCCAGCAGCAAAAACAGGGGTAGTGCAGCTGGAAACACCATATATTTT. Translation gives CASSKNRGSAAGNTIYF. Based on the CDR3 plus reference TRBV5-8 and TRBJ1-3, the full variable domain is EAGVTQSPTHLIKTRGQQATLRCSPISGHTSVYWYQQALGLGLQFLLWYDEGEERNRGNFPPRFSGRQFPNYSSELNVNALELEDSALYLCASSKNRGSAAGNTIYFGEGSWLTVV.

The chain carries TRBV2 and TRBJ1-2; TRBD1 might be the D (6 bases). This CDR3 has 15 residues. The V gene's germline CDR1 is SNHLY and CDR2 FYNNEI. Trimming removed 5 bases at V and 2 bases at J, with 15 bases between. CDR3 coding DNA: TGTGCCAGCAGTCGACCTCAGGGGAGCAACTATGGCTACACCTTC. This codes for CASSRPQGSNYGYTF.